This is a list of T cell receptor beta chains from one sample in a study of blood T cell repertoires in COVID-19. Measured with immunoSEQ multiplex PCR; TCRdb has only the in-frame clones, and not every one. Altogether roughly 100,000 clones are present, 75% to 85% being singletons, with the ten largest covering 8% to 10%. Sequenced material: peripheral blood. The receptor source for this set is a woman aged 65 to 85 with acute or convalescent COVID-19. The CDR3 runs from the conserved cysteine through the conserved F or W. The D gene is left open where the match is weak. Clone size is not always given. Where it is, it says once, few, many or a class for expanded clones.

CDR3aa	CDR3nt	d_gene	len	abundance	v_gene	j_gene
CASSSGDRVGTEAFF	TGCGCCAGCAGCTCCGGGGACAGGGTGGGAACTGAAGCTTTCTTT	TRBD1	15	.	TRBV5-1	TRBJ1-1
CASSQVASGGNGELFF	TGCGCCAGCAGCCAAGTCGCTAGCGGGGGGAACGGGGAGCTGTTTTTT	TRBD2	16	.	TRBV4-1	TRBJ2-2
CASSLRAGGAEQYF	TGTGCCAGCAGCCTCAGGGCGGGCGGGGCCGAGCAGTACTTC	.	14	.	TRBV13	TRBJ2-7
CASSGRETDTQYF	TGCGCCAGTAGCGGGAGGGAAACAGATACGCAGTATTTT	TRBD2	13	.	TRBV5-1	TRBJ2-3
CSAIRGWETQYF	TGCAGCGCTATTCGGGGTTGGGAGACCCAGTACTTC	.	12	.	TRBV29-1	TRBJ2-5
CASSPGGGTQYF	TGTGCCAGCAGCCCGGGGGGGGGTACGCAGTACTTC	TRBD2	12	.	TRBV9	TRBJ2-7
CASSPPVFTDTQYF	TGTGCCAGCAGCCCACCGGTGTTCACAGATACGCAGTATTTT	.	14	.	TRBV11-1	TRBJ2-3
CASSFKGGNQPQHF	TGTGCCAGCAGTTTTAAGGGGGGCAATCAGCCCCAGCATTTT	.	14	.	TRBV28	TRBJ1-5
CASSHPRAGPTSNTGELFF	TGTGCCAGCAGCCACCCCAGAGCGGGACCCACCTCGAACACCGGGGAGCTGTTTTTT	TRBD2	19	.	TRBV28	TRBJ2-2
CASSSMTGQGPEAFF	TGTGCCAGCAGTTCAATGACGGGACAGGGACCTGAAGCTTTCTTT	TRBD1	15	.	TRBV6-5	TRBJ1-1
CASSLTGGPGSTDTQYF	TGTGCCAGCAGCTTGACGGGGGGGCCGGGGAGCACAGATACGCAGTATTTT	TRBD2	17	.	TRBV5-6	TRBJ2-3
CASSPGRGMPANEKLFF	TGTGCCAGTAGTCCCGGGAGGGGGATGCCGGCTAATGAAAAACTGTTTTTT	.	17	.	TRBV19	TRBJ1-4
CAWKKRGRTEAFF	TGTGCCTGGAAAAAAAGGGGGCGGACTGAAGCTTTCTTT	TRBD1	13	few	TRBV30	TRBJ1-1
CAWSLGQGNSGNTIYF	TGTGCCTGGAGTCTAGGACAGGGCAACTCTGGAAACACCATATATTTT	TRBD1	16	.	TRBV30	TRBJ1-3
CASSLLAGAEAFF	TGTGCCAGCAGTTTGCTTGCGGGGGCGGAAGCTTTCTTT	.	13	.	TRBV12-3/TRBV12-4	TRBJ1-1
CASPALTNTGELFF	TGTGCCAGCCCCGCCTTAACTAACACCGGGGAGCTGTTTTTT	.	14	once	TRBV6-5	TRBJ2-2
CSVETARSYNEQFF	TGCAGCGTTGAGACAGCCCGCTCCTACAATGAGCAGTTCTTC	.	14	.	TRBV29-1	TRBJ2-1
CASSVGSGGNEKLFF	TGTGCCAGCAGCGTAGGTAGCGGGGGGAATGAAAAACTGTTTTTT	.	15	.	TRBV9	TRBJ1-4
CASSLSAGNQPQHF	TGCGCCAGCAGCTTGTCTGCAGGGAATCAGCCCCAGCATTTT	.	14	.	TRBV5-1	TRBJ1-5
CASTQGHRHEQYF	TGCGCCAGCACCCAGGGACATCGCCACGAGCAGTACTTC	.	13	once	TRBV5-1	TRBJ2-7
CASSTGVGNQPQHF	TGCGCCAGCAGTACGGGGGTGGGCAATCAGCCCCAGCATTTT	.	14	.	TRBV10-2	TRBJ1-5
CASRADLGDEQFF	TGTGCCAGCCGAGCCGACCTGGGCGATGAGCAGTTCTTC	.	13	.	TRBV6-5	TRBJ2-1
CATHRPGTEELFF	TGCGCCACCCATAGACCCGGGACAGAGGAGCTGTTTTTT	TRBD1	13	.	TRBV23-1	TRBJ2-2
CASKEGRLRGPQETQYF	TGCGCCAGCAAAGAGGGCCGACTCCGCGGGCCCCAAGAGACCCAGTACTTC	.	17	.	TRBV5-1	TRBJ2-5
CASSLSVYTEAFF	TGTGCCAGTAGTTTATCAGTATACACTGAAGCTTTCTTT	.	13	.	TRBV19	TRBJ1-1
CASSPQGANTEAFF	TGTGCCAGCAGCCCTCAGGGGGCGAACACTGAAGCTTTCTTT	TRBD1	14	.	TRBV7-9	TRBJ1-1
CASSSGTANLNTEAFF	TGTGCCAGCAGTTCCGGGACAGCGAACTTGAACACTGAAGCTTTCTTT	TRBD1	16	.	TRBV28	TRBJ1-1
CSARQGLNTEAFF	TGCAGCGCACGACAGGGGCTGAACACTGAAGCTTTCTTT	TRBD1	13	.	TRBV29-1	TRBJ1-1
CASSPDSNQPQHF	TGTGCCAGTAGTCCAGATAGCAATCAGCCCCAGCATTTT	.	13	.	TRBV19	TRBJ1-5
CASNPGYTGELFF	TGTGCCAGCAATCCAGGGTACACCGGGGAGCTGTTTTTT	.	13	.	TRBV7-8	TRBJ2-2
CASSPTGGGGELFF	TGTGCTAGCAGCCCGACAGGGGGCGGCGGGGAGCTGTTTTTT	TRBD1	14	.	TRBV7-7	TRBJ2-2
CASSPLRQTNTEAFF	TGTGCCAGCAGCCCACTCCGACAGACGAACACTGAAGCTTTCTTT	.	15	once	TRBV7-9	TRBJ1-1
CASSLIATNEKLFF	TGTGCCAGCAGTCTCATAGCAACTAATGAAAAACTGTTTTTT	.	14	.	TRBV27	TRBJ1-4
CASSGRTTDTQYF	TGTGCCAGCAGCGGGCGGACTACAGATACGCAGTATTTT	.	13	.	TRBV7-2	TRBJ2-3
CAISEGDKNNEQFF	TGTGCCATCAGTGAGGGGGACAAGAACAATGAGCAGTTCTTC	.	14	.	TRBV10-3	TRBJ2-1
CASSEGGPYYGYTF	TGTGCCAGTAGTGAAGGGGGTCCCTACTATGGCTACACCTTC	.	14	.	TRBV19	TRBJ1-2
CASSFATGGFEQYF	TGTGCCAGCAGCTTCGCGACAGGGGGCTTCGAGCAGTACTTC	TRBD1	14	.	TRBV7-2	TRBJ2-7
CASSIPGYGSYNEQFF	TGTGCCAGTAGTATCCCCGGGTACGGCTCCTACAATGAGCAGTTCTTC	.	16	.	TRBV19	TRBJ2-1
CASSNRAGDTEAFF	TGTGCCAGCAGCAACCGGGCCGGGGACACTGAAGCTTTCTTT	.	14	.	TRBV3-1/TRBV3-2	TRBJ1-1
CASSEYPGLATGELFF	TGTGCCAGCAGTGAATATCCCGGACTAGCGACCGGGGAGCTGTTTTTT	TRBD2	16	.	TRBV6-1	TRBJ2-2
CASSRPGGSNTEAFF	TGTGCCAGTTCCCGGCCCGGGGGGTCGAACACTGAAGCTTTCTTT	.	15	.	TRBV6-6	TRBJ1-1
CASSQPPGQGASSSPEAFF	TGTGCCAGCAGCCAACCTCCGGGACAGGGCGCGTCGAGTAGCCCTGAAGCTTTCTTT	TRBD1	19	.	TRBV11-2	TRBJ1-1
CASSQALYSSAYEQYF	TGCGCCAGCAGCCAAGCTCTGTATTCCTCGGCCTACGAGCAGTACTTC	.	16	.	TRBV4-3	TRBJ2-7
CASSPDRGRVYGYTF	TGTGCCAGCAGTCCAGACAGGGGGCGAGTCTATGGCTACACCTTC	TRBD1	15	.	TRBV11-3	TRBJ1-2
CASSYGQPGSSTDTQYF	TGTGCCAGCAGTTACGGGCAGCCAGGCTCTAGCACAGATACGCAGTATTTT	.	17	once	TRBV6-2/TRBV6-3	TRBJ2-3
CASSYREDTQYF	TGCGCCAGCAGTTACAGGGAAGATACGCAGTATTTT	.	12	.	TRBV10-2	TRBJ2-3
CAWSDLGTSSDTQYF	TGTGCCTGGAGTGATTTAGGGACTTCATCAGATACGCAGTATTTT	.	15	.	TRBV30	TRBJ2-3
CASSPDRVYYEQYF	TGTGCCAGCAGCCCGGACAGGGTTTACTACGAGCAGTACTTC	TRBD1	14	.	TRBV6-5	TRBJ2-7
CASSQDPNTRSSYNEQFF	TGCGCCAGCAGCCAAGATCCAAACACTAGGAGCTCCTACAATGAGCAGTTCTTC	.	18	.	TRBV4-3	TRBJ2-1
CASRLDRDVGEQYF	TGTGCCAGCAGACTGGACAGGGATGTTGGTGAGCAGTACTTC	TRBD1	14	few	TRBV6-5	TRBJ2-7
CAITRDFGGYTF	TGTGCCATCACTCGGGACTTTGGGGGCTACACCTTC	.	12	few	TRBV10-3	TRBJ1-2
CATSRDSTNYGYTF	TGTGCCACCAGCAGGGACAGCACCAACTATGGCTACACCTTC	.	14	.	TRBV15	TRBJ1-2
CASSSWGGNEKLFF	TGTGCCAGCAGTTCGTGGGGGGGAAATGAAAAACTGTTTTTT	.	14	once	TRBV27	TRBJ1-4
CASSDIASSPLHF	TGTGCCAGCAGTGATATCGCGAGTTCACCCCTCCACTTT	.	13	.	TRBV25-1	TRBJ1-6
CASSLDPSRETQYF	TGTGCCAGCAGCTTAGACCCTAGCCGGGAGACCCAGTACTTC	.	14	.	TRBV5-6	TRBJ2-5
CASSQEVSLVGYEQYF	TGTGCCAGCAGCCAAGAGGTTAGCTTGGTGGGCTACGAGCAGTACTTC	.	16	.	TRBV4-2	TRBJ2-7
CASSRGTGGAGSNSPLHF	TGTGCCAGCAGCAGGGGGACAGGGGGCGCAGGGAGTAATTCACCCCTCCACTTT	TRBD1	18	.	TRBV7-2	TRBJ1-6
CASSGTGYGYTF	TGTGCCAGTAGCGGGACTGGCTATGGCTACACCTTC	.	12	few	TRBV19	TRBJ1-2
CASSYPWGPWGKAGGPTDTQYF	TGTGCCAGCAGTTACCCATGGGGGCCCTGGGGTAAAGCGGGAGGGCCAACAGATACGCAGTATTTT	TRBD2	22	.	TRBV6-8	TRBJ2-3
CASSVDLGLGSDTQYF	TGTGCCAGCAGCGTAGATCTGGGACTAGGATCCGATACGCAGTATTTT	TRBD2	16	.	TRBV9	TRBJ2-3